This T cell receptor (beta chain) was captured in a study of T-cell memory formation after mild COVID-19. Study information: Clustering of TCRs was largely donor specific.

From the 5' RACE reads, TCRdb called clonotypes with MiXCR, one entry per CDR3 protein. The sample holds roughly 550,000 distinct CDR3 sequences, about 20% seen once. To note about this clonotype: Antigen: not known.

The CDR3 length is 14 residues. Trimming removed 8 bases at V and 7 bases at J, with 21 bases between. CDR1 SEHNR and CDR2 FQNEAQ come from the germline V gene (reference sequence). General study points: Researchers found some responding clones in pre-infection memory, a sign that cross-reactive memory joined. The study found balanced CD4/CD8 in clones contracting day 15 to 85 and a CD4+ lean in later expanders.

The sample comprised PBMCs or a T cell subset sorted from them (not recorded which). The chain is built from TRBV7-9 and TRBJ2-7; the D is unclear. The receptor comes from an adult woman who had mild COVID-19 (a few samples of this study predate the infection). Cell type and time point are not known. CDR3 loop: CASSPAATLGEQYF. The CDR3 region has the DNA TGTGCCAGCTCCCCTGCGGCTACCCTAGGGGAGCAGTACTTC.